This T cell receptor (beta chain) came from a study of control samples from healthy donors and cancer patients. V was clipped by 0 bases and J by 7 bases, with 15 bases between them. The CDR3 covers 16 residues. Germline V gives CDR1 SGHVS, CDR2 FNYEAQ. Produced via immunoSEQ multiplex PCR; TCRdb's table is partial and in-frame only. The sample records about 150,000 clones, 93% being singletons. The sequence derives from a man younger than 35 in good health. The sequencing sample was made of blood. V is TRBV7-6 and J is TRBJ2-2; D is possibly TRBD2 (7 bases). The CDR3 nucleotides are TGTGCCAGCAGCTTAGCGCTAGGGGGGGCCAGCGGGGAGCTGTTTTTT. Translating it yields CASSLALGGASGELFF.